Below, 31 T cell receptor beta chains from the same sample are listed, as sequenced in a study of PD-1 blockade in classical Hodgkin lymphoma. Assay used: immunoSEQ multiplex PCR; TCRdb lists only in-frame clones, some missing. Of tens of thousands of clones listed, around three quarters are singletons. Brentuximab vedotin exposure varied among the patients, all of whom had relapsed after autologous stem cell transplantation. This specimen consisted of peripheral blood mononuclear cells (PBMCs), obtained before the second cycle of nivolumab. The receptors stem from a human donor with classical Hodgkin lymphoma.

The chain recombines TRBV19 with TRBJ2-1, with D uncertain. The CDR3 sequence is 14 residues long. V was pared by 5 bases and J by 5 bases, with 13 bases between. Germline V gene lookup returns CDR1 LNHDA and CDR2 SQIVND (reference sequence). The chain's CDR3 is CASSLAHTNNEQFF. DNA for the CDR3: TGTGCCAGTAGTTTGGCCCATACAAACAATGAGCAGTTCTTC.

V is TRBV7-2 and J is TRBJ2-1, with D uncertain. The germline V and J ends were trimmed by 3 bases and 8 bases, with 14 bases remaining between them. Per the germline V gene, CDR1 is SGHTA and CDR2 is FQGNSA. The CDR3 sequence is 14 residues long. The CDR3 reads CASSFSFSGHEQFF. The CDR3 DNA reads TGTGCCAGCAGCTTTTCTTTCTCCGGACATGAGCAGTTCTTC.

The chain recombines TRBV5-1 with TRBJ1-1, with no clear D. This CDR3 has 14 amino acids. Germline CDR1 and CDR2: SGHRS and YFSETQ. V lost 4 bases to trimming and J lost 5 bases, with 15 bases between them. CDR3 protein: CASSVNTQETEAFF. The DNA of the CDR3 is TGCGCCAGCAGCGTAAACACCCAGGAGACTGAAGCTTTCTTT.

This chain uses TRBV6-5 with TRBJ1-1; 7 bases are a match to TRBD1. Germline V gene sequence: CDR1 MNHEY, CDR2 SVGAGI. The CDR3 consists of 16 residues. With V trimmed by 4 bases and J by 5 bases, 13 bases remained unmatched. This chain's CDR3 is CASSFDRDTLGTEAFF. The CDR3 DNA reads as TGTGCCAGCAGTTTCGACAGGGACACCCTGGGGACTGAAGCTTTCTTT.

The chain is built from TRBV4-2 and TRBJ2-1, with 7 bases aligning to TRBD1. Unmatched junction bases numbered 5, after V lost 6 bases and J lost 0 bases. The CDR3 has 15 amino acids. Germline V gives CDR1 LGHNA, CDR2 YNFKEQ. Written as DNA, the CDR3 is TGTGCCAGCAGAATAACAGGGGCCTCCTACAATGAGCAGTTCTTC. It yields the protein CASRITGASYNEQFF.

This clone was counted once. This CDR3 reads CASSFGLAKQETQYF. The DNA of the CDR3 is TGTGCCAGCAGTTTTGGGTTGGCCAAGCAAGAGACCCAGTACTTC. The V gene is TRBV28, the J gene TRBJ2-5; no reliable D call. The CDR3 sequence is 15 residues long. V was pared by 3 bases and J by 2 bases, with 13 bases between. Germline CDR1 and CDR2: MDHEN and SYDVKM.

The rearrangement uses TRBV27 and TRBJ2-1, with 12 bases lining up with TRBD2. V was pared by 11 bases and J by 7 bases, with 15 bases of the junction left unmatched. This CDR3 is 16 amino acids long. Germline V lookup: CDR1 MNHEY, CDR2 SMNVEV (reference sequence). For the CDR3, the DNA is TGTGCCGGTTTAGAGGGGCCTAGCGGGAGGGCTAATGAGCAGTTCTTC. Translating it yields CAGLEGPSGRANEQFF.

The chain combines TRBV18 with TRBJ2-2, with TRBD1 matching 8 bases. With V trimmed by 6 bases and J by 2 bases, 14 bases remained unmatched. The CDR3 is made up of 18 amino acids. The germline CDR1 and CDR2 sequences are KGHSH and LQKENI. CDR3 protein: CASSPIIVRGHNTGELFF. The DNA of the CDR3 is TGTGCCAGCTCCCCGATTATCGTCAGGGGGCATAACACCGGGGAGCTGTTTTTT. Full variable domain (missing parts from reference TRBV18 and TRBJ2-2): NAGVMQNPRHLVRRRGQEARLRCSPMKGHSHVYWYRQLPEEGLKFMVYLQKENIIDESGMPKERFSAEFPKEGPSILRIQQVVRGDSAAYFCASSPIIVRGHNTGELFFGEGSRLTVL.

The chain combines TRBV6-5 with TRBJ2-7, with D unresolved. The germline V gene encodes CDR1 MNHEY and CDR2 SVGAGI. Deletions cut 7 bases from V and 1 base from J, with 11 bases between. The CDR3 sequence is 13 residues long. CDR3: CASTPKGSYEQYF. CDR3 coding DNA: TGTGCCAGCACCCCGAAGGGTTCCTACGAGCAGTACTTC.

This clone was picked up a small number of times. The J gene is TRBJ1-1, the V gene TRBV5-1; 7 nucleotides align to TRBD1. CDR3 length: 14 amino acids. Germline trimming cut 5 bases from V and 2 bases from J; bases unmatched to any gene: 6. Germline lookup yields CDR1 SGHRS and CDR2 YFSETQ. The CDR3, as DNA: TGCGCCAGCAGTTGGGACAGACCTAACACTGAAGCTTTCTTT. Its protein is CASSWDRPNTEAFF.

V usage is TRBV6-5 and J usage is TRBJ2-1, with TRBD2 matching over 7 bases. The CDR3 covers 14 residues. CDR1 is MNHEY and CDR2 is SVGAGI in the germline V gene. Unmatched junction bases numbered 10, after V lost 4 bases and J lost 10 bases. The CDR3 sequence: CASSLLREQREQFF. The CDR3 DNA reads TGTGCCAGCAGTTTGCTGCGGGAGCAAAGGGAGCAGTTCTTC.

The J gene is TRBJ2-7, the V gene TRBV7-6; a possible D gene is TRBD1 (5 bases). The germline V gene has CDR1 SGHVS and CDR2 FNYEAQ. This CDR3 spans 14 amino acids. V dropped 4 bases and J dropped 0 bases, with 10 bases sitting between them. CDR3 region: CASSYQGNSYEQYF. The CDR3 DNA is TGTGCCAGCAGCTACCAGGGTAACTCCTACGAGCAGTACTTC.

This rearrangement joins TRBV7-3 to TRBJ1-1; 7 bases align to TRBD1. CDR3 length equals 15 residues. The junction had 9 bases not matched to a gene; V was cut back by 5 bases and J by 3 bases. Germline-derived CDR1 and CDR2 are SGHTA and FQGTGA. The CDR3 DNA reads TGTGCCAGCAGCCTTTTCCGTGGACAGGACACTGAAGCTTTCTTT. Its translation is CASSLFRGQDTEAFF.

The rearrangement joins TRBV30 to TRBJ1-3, with D unresolved. Between the trimmed V and J ends, which lost 5 bases and 2 bases, there was a span of 10 bases. The germline V gene encodes CDR1 GTSNPN and CDR2 SVGIG (reference sequence). This CDR3 region has 13 residues. The chain's CDR3 is CAWDGVAGNTIYF. In nucleotides, the CDR3 is TGTGCCTGGGACGGGGTCGCTGGAAACACCATATATTTT.

As to this clone: One end of the junction is discordant with germline, which a read error may explain. The chain uses TRBV5-4 and TRBJ1-2; D is unclear. The CDR3 runs 14 residues. CDR1 is SGHNT and CDR2 is YYREEE in the germline V gene (reference sequence). This chain's CDR3 is CASSQDIEFYGYTF. The CDR3 DNA reads as TGCGCCAGCAGCCAAGATATAGAGTTCTATGGCTACACCTTC.

There are a few counts of this clone. Other DNA sequences in this specimen translate into the identical CDR3. The rearrangement joins TRBV7-8 to TRBJ1-2, with a weak D call TRBD1 (5 bases). V lost 0 bases and J lost 3, with 8 bases in between. This CDR3 is built from 14 residues. Germline CDR1 reads SGHVS; CDR2 reads FQNEAQ. In DNA, the CDR3 is TGTGCCAGCAGCTTAGCGCTGACAGACTATGGCTACACCTTC. Amino acids: CASSLALTDYGYTF.

J is TRBJ2-3 and V is TRBV7-3, with 7 bases fitting TRBD2. V was clipped by 8 bases and J by 4 bases; unmatched bases: 12. This CDR3 region has 15 residues. Germline V lookup: CDR1 SGHTA, CDR2 FQGTGA. The CDR3 region is CASGPTGGLADTQYF. CDR3 coding DNA: TGTGCCAGCGGGCCGACGGGGGGACTTGCAGATACGCAGTATTTT.

The chain couples TRBV19 to TRBJ1-3, with D tentatively TRBD1 (6 bases). Trimming shortened V by 5 bases and J by 4 bases, and 18 bases separated the two germline ends. The CDR3 loop spans 16 amino acids. Germline V gene lookup returns CDR1 LNHDA and CDR2 SQIVND (reference sequence). As DNA, the CDR3 is TGTGCCAGTAGTCCCTCCCGACAGGTCGTGGGAAACACCATATATTTT. Its translation: CASSPSRQVVGNTIYF.

V gene TRBV5-1 combines with J gene TRBJ2-7, with 7 bases lining up with TRBD1. Germline loops: CDR1 SGHRS, CDR2 YFSETQ. V shed 2 bases and J 0 bases; nucleotides not matched to a gene: 8. This CDR3 is built from 16 residues. Here the CDR3 DNA reads TGCGCCAGCAGCTTACTTTCGGGACAGCCCTCCTACGAGCAGTACTTC. Translating gives CASSLLSGQPSYEQYF.

CDR3 region: CASSVGQGAPDGNTIYF. CDR3 DNA: TGTGCCAGCAGCGTGGGACAGGGGGCCCCTGACGGAAACACCATATATTTT. The chain has TRBV9 and TRBJ1-3; 12 bases fit TRBD1. J lost 4 bases, V lost 2 bases, and 7 bases had no gene match. Germline assignment: CDR1 SGDLS and CDR2 YYNGEE. This CDR3 is built from 17 residues.

The V call is TRBV6-5, the J call TRBJ1-2; D might be TRBD1 (6 bases). Germline assignment: CDR1 MNHEY and CDR2 SVGAGI. The CDR3 runs 13 residues. Trimming left V 10 bases short and J 4 bases short, with 16 bases between. This chain's CDR3 is CATRVGGPYGYTF. CDR3 DNA sequence: TGTGCCACGAGGGTAGGGGGTCCCTATGGCTACACCTTC.

The rearrangement joins TRBV11-2 to TRBJ1-1, with D unclear. The V end lost 5 bases, the J end lost 0 bases, and 13 bases lay between the germline ends. CDR3 length: 15 amino acids. The germline V gene has CDR1 SGHAT and CDR2 FQNNGV. The CDR3 DNA follows: TGTGCCAGCAGCCCCCGGGTGGGTATGAACACTGAAGCTTTCTTT. Protein sequence: CASSPRVGMNTEAFF.

The chain links TRBV7-9 to TRBJ2-3, with TRBD2 identical over 7 bases. This CDR3 region has 14 residues. Germline V lookup: CDR1 SEHNR, CDR2 FQNEAQ (reference sequence). V was pared by 0 bases and J by 5 bases, with 2 bases of the junction left unmatched. The CDR3 sequence is CASSLATGGDTQYF. The CDR3 nucleotides read TGTGCCAGCAGCTTAGCGACGGGGGGAGATACGCAGTATTTT.

This sequence joins TRBV30 and TRBJ2-7; D unresolved. V was trimmed by 4 bases and J by 3 bases, leaving 16 bases between them. The CDR3 length is 14 residues. Per germline, CDR1 GTSNPN and CDR2 SVGIG (reference sequence). The CDR3 region has the DNA TGTGCCTGGATCTCCAAGGTGTCCAACTACGAGCAGTACTTC. This codes for CAWISKVSNYEQYF.

CDR3 sequence reads: CASSTDSIEQYF. The DNA for the CDR3 is TGTGCCAGCAGTACGGACAGCATCGAGCAGTACTTC. The V gene is TRBV27, the J gene TRBJ2-7; maybe TRBD1 (6 bases). V was trimmed by 5 bases and J by 6 bases, leaving 11 bases between them. Germline CDR1 MNHEY, CDR2 SMNVEV (reference sequence). This CDR3 has 12 amino acids.

This clone was picked up a small number of times. This chain joins TRBV10-3 and TRBJ2-3; 10 bases agree with TRBD2. Germline CDR1 and CDR2: ENHRY and SYGVKD. The CDR3 is 13 residues long. The trim removed 10 bases at V and 1 base at J, leaving 2 bases unmatched. The DNA for the CDR3 is TGTGCCACCCTAGCGGGGGGCACAGATACGCAGTATTTT. It yields the protein CATLAGGTDTQYF.

The CDR3: CASSPKDRLNTEAFF. The CDR3 DNA sequence: TGTGCCAGCAGCCCTAAGGACAGGCTGAACACTGAAGCTTTCTTT. The rearrangement joins TRBV11-2 to TRBJ1-1, with TRBD1 matching over 7 bases. Germline trimming cut 5 bases from V and 0 bases from J; bases unmatched to any gene: 6. Germline V lookup: CDR1 SGHAT, CDR2 FQNNGV. The CDR3 consists of 15 residues.

The table lists this clone with a count of one. The rearrangement links TRBV5-6 to TRBJ2-7, with D perhaps matching TRBD1 or TRBD2 (5 bases each). V dropped 4 bases and J dropped 3 bases, with 20 bases sitting between them. This CDR3 is built from 16 residues. Germline assignment: CDR1 SGHDT and CDR2 YYEEEE. The DNA for the CDR3 is TGTGCCAGCAGCCGACGTATCATAGGGACCCACTACGAGCAGTACTTC. It is translated as CASSRRIIGTHYEQYF.

V gene TRBV27 combines with J gene TRBJ1-5; 7 bases line up with TRBD1. The CDR3 totals 16 residues. The germline V gene encodes CDR1 MNHEY and CDR2 SMNVEV (reference sequence). With V trimmed by 6 bases and J by 6 bases, 14 bases remained unmatched. For the CDR3, the DNA is TGTGCCAGCAGCCCAGATAGGGGGCGAAAGGTTCAGCCCCAGCATTTT. Its translation: CASSPDRGRKVQPQHF.

The rearrangement links TRBV7-2 to TRBJ2-5; 10 bases map to TRBD1. This CDR3 has 15 amino acids. With V trimmed by 1 base and J by 7 bases, 6 bases remained unmatched. Germline V gene sequence: CDR1 SGHTA, CDR2 FQGNSA. CDR3 residues: CASSLGTGGGVTQYF. The CDR3 bases are TGTGCCAGCAGCTTAGGGACAGGGGGTGGAGTGACCCAGTACTTC.

The chain joins TRBV2 to TRBJ1-1, with 10 bases aligning to TRBD1. This CDR3 has 14 residues. V lost 5 bases, J lost 3 bases, and 3 bases stayed unmatched. CDR1 is SNHLY, CDR2 FYNNEI, per germline. The CDR3 nucleotides are TGTGCCAGCAGTAGGGACAGGGGAGACACTGAAGCTTTCTTT. This translates into CASSRDRGDTEAFF.